The clone carrying this T cell receptor (beta chain) was seen more than once but under ten times. This specimen comes from a study of blood T cells in healthy people across ages. Together with a sample-barcoded 5' primer, a J-beta primer mix was included in a second PCR lasting about 7 to 11 cycles. One entry per CDR3 protein results from TCRdb running MiXCR on the 5' RACE reads. The sample has 900,000 to 950,000 distinct CDR3 sequences, about 28% seen once. The germline gives CDR1 SNHLY, CDR2 FYNNEI. Trimming took 5 bases from V and 5 from J, leaving 12 bases between them. CDR3 length: 14 residues. These data were likewise used in another study, on T cells of mothers and their children.

V is TRBV2 and J is TRBJ1-4; a possible D gene is TRBD1 (6 bases). This clonotype originated in a woman in her forties in good health. Sequencing was carried out using blood. This chain's CDR3 is CASSKGGENEKLFF. For the CDR3, the DNA is TGTGCCAGCAGTAAGGGGGGGGAAAATGAAAAACTGTTTTTT.